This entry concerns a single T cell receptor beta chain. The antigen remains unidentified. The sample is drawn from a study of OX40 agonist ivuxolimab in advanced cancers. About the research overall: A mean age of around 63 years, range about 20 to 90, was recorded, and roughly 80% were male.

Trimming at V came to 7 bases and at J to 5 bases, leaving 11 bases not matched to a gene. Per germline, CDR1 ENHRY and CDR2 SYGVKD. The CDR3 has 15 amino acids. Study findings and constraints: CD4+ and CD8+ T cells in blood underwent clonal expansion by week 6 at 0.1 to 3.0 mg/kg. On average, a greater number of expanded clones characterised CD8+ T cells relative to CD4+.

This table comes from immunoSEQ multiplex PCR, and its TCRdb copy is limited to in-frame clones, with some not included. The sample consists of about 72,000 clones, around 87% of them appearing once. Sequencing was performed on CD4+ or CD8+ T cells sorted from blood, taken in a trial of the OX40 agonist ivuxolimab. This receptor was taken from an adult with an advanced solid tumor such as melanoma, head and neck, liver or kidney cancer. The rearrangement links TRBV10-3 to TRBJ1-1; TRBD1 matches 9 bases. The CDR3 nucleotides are TGTGCCATCAACCAGGGAAACAGGGGGCTTACTGAAGCTTTCTTT. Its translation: CAINQGNRGLTEAFF.